These 20 T cell receptor beta chains came from one sample sequenced in a study of blood T cell repertoires in COVID-19. Assay used: immunoSEQ multiplex PCR; TCRdb lists only in-frame clones, some missing. This sample carries about 230,000 clones, 70% to 90% of them seen once, and the ten largest clones take under 3%. The sample was peripheral blood. These receptors all come from an older woman with active or convalescent COVID-19.

This CDR3 is CASSFGGGYEQYF. CDR3 sequence (DNA): TGTGCCAGTAGTTTCGGCGGGGGCTACGAGCAGTACTTC. This chain uses TRBV19 with TRBJ2-7; TRBD2 matches 7 bases. This CDR3 comprises 13 residues. CDR1 is LNHDA, CDR2 SQIVND, per germline (reference sequence). The ends lost 5 bases at V and 3 bases at J; junction bases unmatched: 4.

This chain links TRBV28 with TRBJ1-2; D call uncertain. The CDR3 sequence is 15 residues long. Germline V lookup: CDR1 MDHEN, CDR2 SYDVKM. Trimming removed 3 bases at V and 4 bases at J, with 15 bases between. The CDR3 loop reads CASSFRSGGSYGYTF. Here the CDR3 DNA reads TGTGCCAGCAGTTTCCGGAGTGGAGGGAGCTATGGCTACACCTTC.

This CDR3 is CASSQVGRGKDYGYTF. As DNA, the CDR3 is TGCGCCAGCAGCCAAGTGGGAAGAGGGAAAGACTATGGCTACACCTTC. This rearrangement joins TRBV4-3 to TRBJ1-2; no clear D. The CDR3 has 16 residues. Germline-derived CDR1 and CDR2 are LGHNA and YSLEER. The V end was cut by 1 base, the J end by 3 bases, with 15 bases between.

This chain's CDR3 is CASSLAQGTDTQYF. The CDR3 DNA reads as TGCGCCAGCAGCTTGGCGCAGGGGACAGATACGCAGTATTTT. This sequence joins TRBV5-1 and TRBJ2-3; the D gene is possibly TRBD1 (6 bases). CDR3 size: 14 residues. With 0 bases removed from V and 3 bases from J, the gap between germline ends came to 8 bases. From germline, CDR1 is SGHRS and CDR2 YFSETQ.

The V gene is TRBV18, the J gene TRBJ2-2, with D possibly matching TRBD1 (6 bases). The CDR3 extends over 15 amino acids. Germline assignment: CDR1 KGHSH and CDR2 LQKENI. Trimming removed 4 bases at V and 7 bases at J, with 16 bases between. As DNA, the CDR3 is TGTGCCAGCTCACTAGTTGCAGGGGCCGGCGGGGAGCTGTTTTTT. It yields the protein CASSLVAGAGGELFF.

The rearrangement links TRBV9 to TRBJ1-5, with D possibly matching TRBD1 (5 bases). Germline CDR1 reads SGDLS; CDR2 reads YYNGEE. The V end was cut by 0 bases, the J end by 1 base, with 8 bases between. The CDR3 extends over 15 amino acids. The DNA of the CDR3 is TGTGCCAGCAGCGTAGGAGGACACAGCAATCAGCCCCAGCATTTT. This sequence encodes CASSVGGHSNQPQHF.

This clone appeared a few times. This chain links TRBV3-1 (or the pseudogene TRBV3-2) with TRBJ1-1; the D is unclear. V lost 2 bases and J lost 1, with 8 bases in between. The length of the CDR3 is 14 residues. CDR1 is LGHDT, CDR2 YNNKEL, per germline (reference sequence). CDR3 residues: CASSQRGENTEAFF. The CDR3 region has the DNA TGTGCCAGCAGCCAACGGGGAGAGAACACTGAAGCTTTCTTT.

The chain uses TRBV5-4 and TRBJ1-1; D is perhaps TRBD1 (6 bases). Germline V gives CDR1 SGHNT, CDR2 YYREEE (reference sequence). Trimming shortened V by 3 bases and J by 11 bases, and 17 bases separated the two germline ends. This CDR3 has 13 amino acids. Written as DNA, the CDR3 is TGTGCCAGCAGCTGGGAGCGGGGACAAGTGGCTTTCTTT. Translating it yields CASSWERGQVAFF.

The rearrangement joins TRBV7-2 to TRBJ1-5; 11 bases are a match to TRBD1. Germline values: CDR1 SGHTA, CDR2 FQGNSA. Trimming removed 3 bases from V and 5 bases from J; junction bases left unmatched: 3. The CDR3 has 15 amino acids. In DNA, the CDR3 is TGTGCCAGCAGCTTTCGGACAGGGGGCGATCAGCCCCAGCATTTT. Encoded protein: CASSFRTGGDQPQHF.

This chain connects TRBV7-3 to TRBJ2-1, with 9 bases fitting TRBD1. After removal of 5 bases from V and 5 bases from J, the junction contained 10 bases not matched to a gene. The CDR3 has 16 amino acids. The germline V gene has CDR1 SGHTA and CDR2 FQGTGA. CDR3 region: CASSPTGGTVDNEQFF. The CDR3 nucleotides read TGTGCCAGCAGCCCCACAGGGGGCACAGTCGACAATGAGCAGTTCTTC.

This chain uses TRBV11-2 with TRBJ1-2, with a weak D call TRBD1 (5 bases). CDR1 is SGHAT and CDR2 is FQNNGV in the germline V gene. This CDR3 has 12 residues. Trimming pared 4 bases from V and 6 bases from J, leaving 9 bases between. The CDR3 sequence is CASSWAGDGYTF. The CDR3 DNA is TGTGCCAGCAGCTGGGCGGGGGATGGCTACACCTTC. The whole variable domain, filled in from reference TRBV11-2 and TRBJ1-2, reads EAGVAQSPRYKIIEKRQSVAFWCNPISGHATLYWYQQILGQGPKLLIQFQNNGVVDDSQLPKDRFSAERLKGVDSTLKIQPAKLEDSAVYLCASSWAGDGYTFGSGTRLTVV.

The chain joins TRBV11-3 to TRBJ2-7, with 7 bases identical to TRBD1. The CDR3 loop spans 14 amino acids. CDR1 SGHNT and CDR2 YENEEA come from the germline V gene. V lost 2 bases and J lost 0; bases outside the gene matches: 1. The CDR3 nucleotides are TGTGCCAGCAGCTTACAGGGGGACTCCTACGAGCAGTACTTC. It codes for CASSLQGDSYEQYF. Full variable domain (rest looked up from reference TRBV11-3 and TRBJ2-7): EAGVVQSPRYKIIEKKQPVAFWCNPISGHNTLYWYLQNLGQGPELLIRYENEEAVDDSQLPKDRFSAERLKGVDSTLKIQPAELGDSAVYLCASSLQGDSYEQYFGPGTRLTVT.

This clone was seen a single time. The chain carries TRBV6-5 and TRBJ2-3; the D gene is possibly TRBD2 (7 bases). Trimming left V 7 bases short and J 6 bases short, with 17 bases between. CDR3 length: 14 amino acids. Germline V gene lookup returns CDR1 MNHEY and CDR2 SVGAGI. CDR3 loop: CASNERGGWDTQYF. CDR3 DNA sequence: TGTGCCAGCAACGAGAGGGGGGGCTGGGATACGCAGTATTTT.

The CDR3 region has the DNA TGCGCCAGCAAGGTACTAGCGGGAGCCTACGAGCAGTACTTC. Protein sequence: CASKVLAGAYEQYF. The gene calls are TRBV5-1 and TRBJ2-7; 11 bases match TRBD2. The CDR3 has 14 residues. After removal of 6 bases from V and 2 bases from J, the junction contained 4 bases not matched to a gene. CDR1 and CDR2 (germline): SGHRS, YFSETQ.

The V gene is TRBV5-1, the J gene TRBJ2-7, with 7 bases lining up with TRBD2. Germline V gene lookup returns CDR1 SGHRS and CDR2 YFSETQ. The CDR3 contains 18 residues. V trimming: 0 bases; J trimming: 1 base; junction bases outside the gene matches: 13. The CDR3 nucleotides read TGCGCCAGCAGCTTGGTCTCGCCGGCTAGCGGTACTTCCTACGAGCAGTACTTC. Protein: CASSLVSPASGTSYEQYF.

The chain carries TRBV2 and TRBJ2-7; D gene unclear. Germline CDR1 SNHLY, CDR2 FYNNEI. V dropped 4 bases and J dropped 1 base, with 5 bases sitting between them. This CDR3 has 12 amino acids. The chain's CDR3 is CASSARSYEQYF. CDR3 sequence (DNA): TGTGCCAGCAGTGCTAGGTCCTACGAGCAGTACTTC.

The chain recombines TRBV29-1 with TRBJ1-1; possible D gene TRBD1, 6 bases. The CDR3 has 13 residues. Trimming shortened V by 2 bases and J by 3 bases, and 10 bases separated the two germline ends. From germline, CDR1 is SQVTM and CDR2 ANQGSEA. CDR3 region: CSVELNRDTEAFF. In DNA form, the CDR3 reads TGCAGCGTTGAATTGAACAGGGACACTGAAGCTTTCTTT.

This rearrangement joins TRBV7-3 to TRBJ2-5; weak D call: TRBD2 (6 bases). This CDR3 region has 15 residues. Germline-derived CDR1 and CDR2 are SGHTA and FQGTGA. V was trimmed by 1 base and J by 5 bases, leaving 14 bases between them. CDR3 sequence: CASSLRAGTGETQYF. The CDR3, as DNA: TGTGCCAGCAGCTTAAGGGCGGGGACGGGGGAGACCCAGTACTTC.

The V call is TRBV4-3, the J call TRBJ2-3; 12 bases line up with TRBD2. J lost 4 bases, V lost 2 bases, and 7 bases had no gene match. The CDR3 sequence is 17 residues long. The germline gives CDR1 LGHNA, CDR2 YSLEER. This CDR3 is CASSQRPSGGAPDTQYF. The CDR3 region has the DNA TGCGCCAGCAGCCAACGGCCTAGCGGGGGGGCTCCAGATACGCAGTATTTT.

The chain has TRBV6-2 or TRBV6-3 and TRBJ2-2, with TRBD1 matching 7 bases. The CDR3 has 15 residues. The V segment lost 0 bases and the J segment 5 bases; nucleotides outside the gene matches: 3. CDR1 MNHEY and CDR2 SVGEGT come from the germline V gene. CDR3 sequence reads: CASSYSGGETGELFF. The CDR3 DNA reads as TGTGCCAGCAGTTACTCAGGGGGCGAAACCGGGGAGCTGTTTTTT.